The 13 T cell receptor beta chains below were found in one sample sequenced in a study of radiotherapy plus CTLA-4 blockade in lung cancer (dated by TCRdb to 2016 to 2019). The receptor library was made with the immunoSEQ multiplex PCR assay. What TCRdb holds here is the immuneACCESS table cut down to in-frame rearrangements. Part of the clones is not present; checked against another copy, under half of the missing clones reflect an unresolved V gene, and the others are unexplained. This sample lists about 80,000 clones; around 85% were detected once. The ten largest clones capture more than 2% of the sample. The specimen was peripheral blood, collected from a patient treated with radiotherapy plus ipilimumab. Receptors were obtained from a human donor with non-small cell lung cancer who had a partial response to radiotherapy plus ipilimumab.

The gene calls are TRBV19 and TRBJ1-1, with D hard to call. The V end lost 1 base, the J end lost 11 bases, and 11 bases lay between the germline ends. Germline V lookup: CDR1 LNHDA, CDR2 SQIVND (reference sequence). The CDR3 extends over 12 amino acids. CDR3 sequence reads: CASSIGPGEAFF. The CDR3 region has the DNA TGTGCCAGTAGTATAGGACCGGGAGAGGCTTTCTTT.

CDR3 sequence (DNA): TGCGCCAGCAGCCAAGATCATTTAGAGAAAGAGACCCAGTACTTC. This sequence encodes CASSQDHLEKETQYF. V usage is TRBV4-1 and J usage is TRBJ2-5; D remains unclear. The CDR3 is 15 residues long. V was shortened by 0 bases and J by 3 bases, with 11 bases between the two germline ends. Germline CDR1 is MGHRA and CDR2 is YSYEKL.

This chain joins TRBV28 and TRBJ1-2; D might be TRBD1 (5 bases). There are 14 residues in the CDR3. The ends were cut back, 3 bases at V and 4 bases at J, with 12 bases in the middle. In germline, CDR1 is MDHEN, CDR2 SYDVKM. Here the CDR3 reads CASSFSPGAYGYTF. As DNA, the CDR3 is TGTGCCAGCAGTTTTAGCCCTGGGGCCTATGGCTACACCTTC.

The rearrangement links TRBV2 to TRBJ1-6; D is unclear. V was pared by 2 bases and J by 7 bases, with 9 bases between. In germline, CDR1 is SNHLY, CDR2 FYNNEI. CDR3 length: 14 residues. The CDR3 DNA reads as TGTGCCAGCAGTGAATTATCGGGAAATTCACCCCTCCACTTT. Its protein product is CASSELSGNSPLHF.

This chain links TRBV7-2 with TRBJ2-7; D ambiguous. This CDR3 has 14 amino acids. The germline CDR1 and CDR2 sequences are SGHTA and FQGNSA. This chain's CDR3 is CASATASGSYERYV. The CDR3 nucleotides read TGTGCTTCAGCTACTGCGTCGGGCTCCTACGAGCGGTACGTC.

The chain has TRBV7-2 and TRBJ2-5, with 12 bases matching TRBD2. The CDR3 has 18 amino acids. V dropped 1 base and J dropped 5; count of bases not matched to a gene: 11. Germline values: CDR1 SGHTA, CDR2 FQGNSA. The CDR3 coding sequence is TGTGCCAGCAGCTTAGGGTCTAGCGGGAGGGCCGGTTGGGAGACCCAGTACTTC. Translating it yields CASSLGSSGRAGWETQYF.

The chain uses TRBV6-1 and TRBJ1-1; 7 positions match TRBD1. The trim removed 5 bases at V and 1 base at J, leaving 1 base unmatched. CDR3 length equals 13 residues. Germline V gene sequence: CDR1 MNHNS, CDR2 SASEGT. CDR3 sequence (DNA): TGTGCCAGCAGTCGACAGGGGAACACTGAAGCTTTCTTT. Protein sequence: CASSRQGNTEAFF.

This chain connects TRBV5-1 to TRBJ2-1; 8 nucleotides agree with TRBD1. J lost 0 bases, V lost 3 bases, and 2 bases had no gene match. The CDR3 runs to 15 residues. Germline-derived CDR1 and CDR2 are SGHRS and YFSETQ. The CDR3, as DNA: TGCGCCAGCAGCTCAGGACAGGGCTCCTACAATGAGCAGTTCTTC. This sequence encodes CASSSGQGSYNEQFF.

The chain employs TRBV6-1 and TRBJ2-2, with D unresolved. Trimming took 5 bases from V and 7 from J, leaving 8 bases between them. Germline V gene sequence: CDR1 MNHNS, CDR2 SASEGT. The CDR3 sequence is 12 residues long. DNA of the CDR3: TGTGCCAGCAGTTTAGAAGTCGGGGAGCTGTTTTTT. Translated, it gives CASSLEVGELFF.

This clone was observed once. V usage is TRBV5-1 and J usage is TRBJ1-1; perhaps TRBD1 as D (5 bases). V lost 0 bases to trimming and J lost 3 bases, with 12 bases between them. The CDR3 is 15 residues long. Per germline, CDR1 SGHRS and CDR2 YFSETQ. The chain's CDR3 is CASSLGGGIDTEAFF. For the CDR3, the DNA is TGCGCCAGCAGCTTGGGCGGGGGGATAGACACTGAAGCTTTCTTT.

This clone is a singleton in its sample. V and J are TRBV6-1 and TRBJ1-2, with D maybe TRBD1 (5 bases). Germline V gene sequence: CDR1 MNHNS, CDR2 SASEGT. Trimming took 1 base from V and 6 from J, leaving 9 bases between them. CDR3 length equals 13 residues. As DNA, the CDR3 is TGTGCCAGCAGTGAAGGGGGGGTGGATGGCTACACCTTC. As protein: CASSEGGVDGYTF.

The chain has TRBV7-2 and TRBJ1-2; 8 positions match TRBD1. CDR1 and CDR2 (germline): SGHTA, FQGNSA. This CDR3 region has 13 residues. With 5 bases clipped from V and 4 bases from J, the junction kept 3 bases outside the gene matches. CDR3 amino acids: CASSETGGYGYTF. For the CDR3, the DNA is TGTGCCAGCAGCGAAACAGGGGGCTATGGCTACACCTTC.

This clone was seen a single time. V usage is TRBV5-1 and J usage is TRBJ1-5; TRBD1 might be the D (5 bases). The CDR3 is made up of 13 amino acids. Germline V gene data show CDR1 as SGHRS and CDR2 as YFSETQ. V lost 8 bases, J lost 4 bases, and 13 bases lay in between. The CDR3 DNA reads as TGCGCCAGTTCGACGGGACTAAATCAGCCCCAGCATTTT. It specifies CASSTGLNQPQHF.